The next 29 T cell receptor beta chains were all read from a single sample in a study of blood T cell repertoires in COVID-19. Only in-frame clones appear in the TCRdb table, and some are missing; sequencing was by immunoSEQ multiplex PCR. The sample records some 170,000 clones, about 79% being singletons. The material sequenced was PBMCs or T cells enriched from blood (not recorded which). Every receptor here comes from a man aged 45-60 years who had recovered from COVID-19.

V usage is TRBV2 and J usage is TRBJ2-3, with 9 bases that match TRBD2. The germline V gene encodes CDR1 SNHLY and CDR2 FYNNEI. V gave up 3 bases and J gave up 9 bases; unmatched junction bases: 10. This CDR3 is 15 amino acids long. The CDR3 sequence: CASSDPSGENKTQYF. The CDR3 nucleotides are TGTGCCAGCAGTGACCCTAGCGGGGAAAATAAAACGCAGTATTTT.

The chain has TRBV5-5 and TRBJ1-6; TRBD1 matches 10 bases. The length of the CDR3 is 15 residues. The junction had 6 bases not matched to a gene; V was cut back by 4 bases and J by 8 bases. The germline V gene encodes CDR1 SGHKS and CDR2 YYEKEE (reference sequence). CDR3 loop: CASSIRQGADSPLHF. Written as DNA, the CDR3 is TGTGCCAGCAGCATTCGACAGGGGGCAGATTCACCCCTCCACTTT.

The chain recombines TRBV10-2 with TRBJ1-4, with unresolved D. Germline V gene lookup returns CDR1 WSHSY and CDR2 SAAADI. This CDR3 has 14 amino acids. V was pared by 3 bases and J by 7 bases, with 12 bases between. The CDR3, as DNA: TGCGCCAGCAGTGATAAAGGAAGAGGTGAAAAACTGTTTTTT. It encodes CASSDKGRGEKLFF.

Here the CDR3 DNA reads TGTGCCAGCAGCCAAAGAGCTGCCTACAATGAGCAGTTCTTC. Its protein is CASSQRAAYNEQFF. This chain links TRBV3-1 (or the pseudogene TRBV3-2) with TRBJ2-1; D remains ambiguous. The CDR3 runs 14 residues. The germline CDR1 and CDR2 sequences are LGHDT and YNNKEL (reference sequence). V lost 2 bases and J lost 2, with 7 bases in between.

This CDR3 reads CASRDRRYTDTQYF. The CDR3 coding sequence is TGTGCCAGCCGGGACAGGAGATACACAGATACGCAGTATTTT. This chain links TRBV19 with TRBJ2-3; 8 positions match TRBD1. The CDR3 contains 14 residues. With V trimmed by 9 bases and J by 2 bases, 7 bases remained unmatched. Per germline, CDR1 LNHDA and CDR2 SQIVND (reference sequence). Variable domain in full (rest from reference TRBV19 and TRBJ2-3): DGGITQSPKYLFRKEGQNVTLSCEQNLNHDAMYWYRQDPGQGLRLIYYSQIVNDFQKGDIAEGYSVSREKKESFPLTVTSAQKNPTAFYLCASRDRRYTDTQYFGPGTRLTVL.

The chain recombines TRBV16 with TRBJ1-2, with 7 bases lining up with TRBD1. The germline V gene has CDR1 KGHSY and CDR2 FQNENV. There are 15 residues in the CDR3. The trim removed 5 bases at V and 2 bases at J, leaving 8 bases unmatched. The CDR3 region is CASSSRTGLNYGYTF. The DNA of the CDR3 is TGTGCCAGCAGCTCTAGGACAGGTTTAAACTATGGCTACACCTTC.

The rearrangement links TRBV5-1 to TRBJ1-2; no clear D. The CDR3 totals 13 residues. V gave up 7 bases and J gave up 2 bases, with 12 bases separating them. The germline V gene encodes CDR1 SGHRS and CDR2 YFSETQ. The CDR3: CASGLDGNYGYTF. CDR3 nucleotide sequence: TGCGCCAGCGGCCTCGACGGGAACTATGGCTACACCTTC.

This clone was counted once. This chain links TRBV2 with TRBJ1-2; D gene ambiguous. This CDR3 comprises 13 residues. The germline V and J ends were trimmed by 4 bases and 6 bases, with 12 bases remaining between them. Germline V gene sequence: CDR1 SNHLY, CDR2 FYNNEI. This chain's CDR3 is CASSVEQKHGYTF. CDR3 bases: TGTGCCAGCAGTGTTGAACAGAAACATGGCTACACCTTC.

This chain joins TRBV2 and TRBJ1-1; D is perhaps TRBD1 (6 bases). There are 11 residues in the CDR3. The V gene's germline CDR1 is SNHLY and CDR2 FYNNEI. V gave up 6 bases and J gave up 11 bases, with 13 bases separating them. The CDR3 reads CASRAQGRAFF. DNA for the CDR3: TGTGCCAGCAGGGCACAGGGTAGGGCTTTCTTT. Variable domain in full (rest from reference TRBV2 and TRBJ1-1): EPEVTQTPSHQVTQMGQEVILRCVPISNHLYFYWYRQILGQKVEFLVSFYNNEISEKSEIFDDQFSVERPDGSNFTLKIRSTKLEDSAMYFCASRAQGRAFFGQGTRLTVV.

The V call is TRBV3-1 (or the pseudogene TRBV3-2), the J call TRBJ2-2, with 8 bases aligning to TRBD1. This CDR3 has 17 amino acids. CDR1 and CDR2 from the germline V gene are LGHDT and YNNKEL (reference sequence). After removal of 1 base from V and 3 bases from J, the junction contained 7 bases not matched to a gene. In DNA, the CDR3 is TGTGCCAGCAGCCAAGGCCCCAGGGGGCGTCACACCGGGGAGCTGTTTTTT. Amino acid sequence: CASSQGPRGRHTGELFF.

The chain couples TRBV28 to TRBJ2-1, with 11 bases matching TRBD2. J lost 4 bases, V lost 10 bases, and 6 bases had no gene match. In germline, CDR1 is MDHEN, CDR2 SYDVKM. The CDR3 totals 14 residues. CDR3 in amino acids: CATTLAGEYNEQFF. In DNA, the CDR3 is TGTGCCACCACACTAGCGGGGGAATACAATGAGCAGTTCTTC.

The CDR3 loop reads CASSIFSGGRYETQYF. For the CDR3, the DNA is TGTGCCAGCAGCATTTTTAGCGGGGGGCGGTATGAGACCCAGTACTTC. This chain joins TRBV7-2 and TRBJ2-5; 10 nucleotides agree with TRBD2. Trimming took 5 bases from V and 5 from J; bases not matched to a gene: 11. This CDR3 comprises 16 residues. Germline V CDR1 and CDR2: SGHTA, FQGNSA.

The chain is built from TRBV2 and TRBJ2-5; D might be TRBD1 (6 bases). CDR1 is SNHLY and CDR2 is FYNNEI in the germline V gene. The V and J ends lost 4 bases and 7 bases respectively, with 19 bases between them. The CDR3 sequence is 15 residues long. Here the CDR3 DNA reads TGTGCCAGCAGTGGGGAGACAGGTCCTTTGGGGACCCAGTACTTC. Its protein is CASSGETGPLGTQYF. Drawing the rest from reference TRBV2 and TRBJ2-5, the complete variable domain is EPEVTQTPSHQVTQMGQEVILRCVPISNHLYFYWYRQILGQKVEFLVSFYNNEISEKSEIFDDQFSVERPDGSNFTLKIRSTKLEDSAMYFCASSGETGPLGTQYFGPGTRLLVL.

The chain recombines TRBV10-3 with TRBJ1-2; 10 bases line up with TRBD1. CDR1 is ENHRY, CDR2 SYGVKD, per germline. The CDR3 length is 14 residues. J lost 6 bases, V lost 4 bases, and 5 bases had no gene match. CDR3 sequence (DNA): TGTGCCATCAGTGGCGACAGGGGGCTGGATGGCTACACCTTC. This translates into CAISGDRGLDGYTF.

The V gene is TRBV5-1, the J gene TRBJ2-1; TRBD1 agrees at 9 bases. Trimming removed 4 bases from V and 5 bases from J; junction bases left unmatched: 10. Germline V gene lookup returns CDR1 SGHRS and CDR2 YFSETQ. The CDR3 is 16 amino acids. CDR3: CASSIPGTGYNNEQFF. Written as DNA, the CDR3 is TGCGCCAGCAGCATACCCGGGACAGGGTATAACAATGAGCAGTTCTTC.

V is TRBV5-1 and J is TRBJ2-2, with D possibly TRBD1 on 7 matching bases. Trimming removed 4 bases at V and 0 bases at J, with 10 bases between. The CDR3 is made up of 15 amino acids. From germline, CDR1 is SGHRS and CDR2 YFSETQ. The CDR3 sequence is CASSAGGTNTGELFF. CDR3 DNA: TGCGCCAGCAGCGCAGGGGGGACGAACACCGGGGAGCTGTTTTTT.

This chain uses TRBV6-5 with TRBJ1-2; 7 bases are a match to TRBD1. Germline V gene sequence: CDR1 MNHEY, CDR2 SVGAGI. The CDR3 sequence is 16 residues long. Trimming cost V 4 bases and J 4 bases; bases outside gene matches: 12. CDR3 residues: CASSSSSTGEVYGYTF. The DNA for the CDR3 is TGTGCCAGCAGTTCATCCTCTACAGGGGAAGTCTATGGCTACACCTTC.

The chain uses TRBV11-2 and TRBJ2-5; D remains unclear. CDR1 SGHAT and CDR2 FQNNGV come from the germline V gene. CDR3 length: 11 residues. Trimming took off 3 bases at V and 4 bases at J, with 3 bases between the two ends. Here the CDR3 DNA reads TGTGCCAGCAGCTTTAGAGAGACCCAGTACTTC. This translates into CASSFRETQYF.

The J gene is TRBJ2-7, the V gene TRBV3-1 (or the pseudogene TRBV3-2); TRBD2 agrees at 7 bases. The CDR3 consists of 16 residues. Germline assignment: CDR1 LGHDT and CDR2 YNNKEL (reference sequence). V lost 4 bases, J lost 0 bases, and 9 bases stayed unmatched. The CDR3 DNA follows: TGTGCCAGCAGCCCGAGGACTAGTTTACTCTCCTACGAGCAGTACTTC. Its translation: CASSPRTSLLSYEQYF.

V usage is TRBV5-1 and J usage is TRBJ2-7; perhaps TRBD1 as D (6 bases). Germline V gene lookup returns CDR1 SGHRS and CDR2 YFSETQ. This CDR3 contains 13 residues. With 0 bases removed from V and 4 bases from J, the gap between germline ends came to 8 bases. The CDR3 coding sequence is TGCGCCAGCAGCTTGGGGGACAAATACGAGCAGTACTTC. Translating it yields CASSLGDKYEQYF.

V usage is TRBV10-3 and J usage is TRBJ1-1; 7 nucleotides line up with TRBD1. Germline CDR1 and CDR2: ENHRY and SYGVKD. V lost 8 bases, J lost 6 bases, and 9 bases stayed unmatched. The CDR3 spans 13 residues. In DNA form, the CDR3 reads TGTGCCATCGCCTCAGGGGGGCGCCCTGAAGCTTTCTTT. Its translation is CAIASGGRPEAFF.

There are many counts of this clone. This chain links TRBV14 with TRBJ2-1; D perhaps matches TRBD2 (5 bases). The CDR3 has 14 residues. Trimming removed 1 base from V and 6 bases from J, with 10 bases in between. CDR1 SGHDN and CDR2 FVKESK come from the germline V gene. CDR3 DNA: TGTGCCAGCAGCCAAGTAGGTACTAGCAATGAGCAGTTCTTC. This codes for CASSQVGTSNEQFF.

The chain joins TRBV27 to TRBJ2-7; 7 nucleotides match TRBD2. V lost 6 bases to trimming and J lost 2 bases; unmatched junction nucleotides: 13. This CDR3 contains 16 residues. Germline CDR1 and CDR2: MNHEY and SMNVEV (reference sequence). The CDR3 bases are TGTGCCAGCAGGAGGGCCCCCACGGGGGGTCCCTACGAGCAGTACTTC. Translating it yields CASRRAPTGGPYEQYF.

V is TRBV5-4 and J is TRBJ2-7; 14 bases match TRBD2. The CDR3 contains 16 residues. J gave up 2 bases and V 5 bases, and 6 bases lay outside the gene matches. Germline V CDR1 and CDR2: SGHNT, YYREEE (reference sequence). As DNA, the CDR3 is TGTGCCAGCAGACCGGGACTAGCGGGGGCAACCTACGAGCAGTACTTC. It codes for CASRPGLAGATYEQYF.

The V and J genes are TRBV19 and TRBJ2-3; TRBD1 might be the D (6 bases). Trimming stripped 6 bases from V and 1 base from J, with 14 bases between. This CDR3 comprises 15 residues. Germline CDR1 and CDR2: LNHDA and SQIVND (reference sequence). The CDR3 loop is CASRFQGLGTDTQYF. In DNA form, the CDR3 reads TGTGCCAGTAGATTTCAGGGGTTAGGCACAGATACGCAGTATTTT.

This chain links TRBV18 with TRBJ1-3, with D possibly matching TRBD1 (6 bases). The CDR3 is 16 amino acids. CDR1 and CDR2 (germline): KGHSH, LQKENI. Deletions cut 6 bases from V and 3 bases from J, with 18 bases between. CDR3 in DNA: TGTGCCAGCTCCCAAGGACAGATCCTGGGTGGAAACACCATATATTTT. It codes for CASSQGQILGGNTIYF.

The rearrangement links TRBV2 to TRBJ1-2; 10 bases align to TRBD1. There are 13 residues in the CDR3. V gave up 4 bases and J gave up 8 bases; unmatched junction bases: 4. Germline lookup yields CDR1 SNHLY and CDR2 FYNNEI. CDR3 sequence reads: CASSGQGAGGYTF. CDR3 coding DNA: TGTGCCAGCAGTGGACAGGGGGCTGGAGGCTACACCTTC.

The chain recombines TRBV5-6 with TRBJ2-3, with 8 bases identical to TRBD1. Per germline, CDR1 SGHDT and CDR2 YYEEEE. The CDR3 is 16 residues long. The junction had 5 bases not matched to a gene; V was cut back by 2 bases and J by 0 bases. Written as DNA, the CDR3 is TGTGCCAGCAGCTTTCCGGGACAGGAGAGCACAGATACGCAGTATTTT. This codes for CASSFPGQESTDTQYF.

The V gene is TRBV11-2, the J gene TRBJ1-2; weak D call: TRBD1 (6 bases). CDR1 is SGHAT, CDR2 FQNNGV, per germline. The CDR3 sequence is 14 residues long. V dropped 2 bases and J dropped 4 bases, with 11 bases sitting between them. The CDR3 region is CASSLRTESYGYTF. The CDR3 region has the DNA TGTGCCAGCAGCTTAAGGACAGAGAGCTATGGCTACACCTTC.